One and the same sample provided the 30 T cell receptor beta chains below, sequenced in a study of CD8 T cells in Susac syndrome. RNA was extracted with the RNeasy kit, and a quantity of 0.5 to 1 ug was reverse transcribed using random hexamers. TCRdb itself ran the immunoSEQ multiplex PCR reads through MiXCR, one entry per CDR3 protein. The table includes 95,000 to 150,000 distinct CDR3 sequences, 96% detected once. Sequencing was done on a sample of CD4+ T cells from PBMCs. All receptors come from a human donor with Susac syndrome.

This chain uses TRBV7-3 with TRBJ2-1; D call uncertain. This CDR3 is built from 13 residues. The V gene lost 3 bases and the J gene lost 8 bases, with 11 bases spanning the gap. The germline V gene has CDR1 SGHTA and CDR2 FQGTGA. Written as DNA, the CDR3 is TGTGCCAGCAGCTTGAGTAGGCTAGATGAGCAGTTCTTC. It specifies CASSLSRLDEQFF.

This sequence joins TRBV11-3 and TRBJ2-7; TRBD1 might be the D (5 bases). Trimming removed 5 bases from V and 1 base from J, with 12 bases in between. Germline values: CDR1 SGHNT, CDR2 YENEEA. The CDR3 spans 14 residues. CDR3 region: CASSVHPGSYEQYF. The CDR3 DNA is TGTGCCAGCAGCGTCCACCCAGGGTCCTACGAGCAGTACTTC.

This chain joins TRBV18 and TRBJ2-2; D is ambiguous. Germline V gene data show CDR1 as KGHSH and CDR2 as LQKENI. V was cut by 2 bases and J by 5 bases, with 12 bases left in between. There are 15 residues in the CDR3. Written as DNA, the CDR3 is TGTGCCAGCTCACCATTAACCCTTCAAACCGGGGAGCTGTTTTTT. This gives the protein CASSPLTLQTGELFF.

V and J are TRBV9 and TRBJ2-5; 10 bases match TRBD2. The CDR3 length is 15 residues. The J segment lost 4 bases and the V segment lost 1 base, leaving 4 bases of the junction unmatched. Germline assignment: CDR1 SGDLS and CDR2 YYNGEE. CDR3 in amino acids: CASSVRASGRETQYF. The CDR3 DNA follows: TGTGCCAGCAGCGTAAGGGCTAGCGGGAGAGAGACCCAGTACTTC.

The chain joins TRBV20-1 to TRBJ2-1; 10 positions agree with TRBD2. J lost 6 bases, V lost 6 bases, and 11 bases had no gene match. CDR1 and CDR2 (germline): DFQATT, SNEGSKA (reference sequence). The CDR3 runs to 15 residues. This CDR3 reads CSAHPGAGGGNEQFF. In nucleotides, the CDR3 is TGCAGTGCCCACCCCGGAGCGGGAGGGGGCAATGAGCAGTTCTTC.

V and J are TRBV18 and TRBJ2-7; D not certain. This CDR3 is built from 12 residues. With 1 base removed from V and 3 bases from J, the gap between germline ends came to 4 bases. Germline CDR1 is KGHSH and CDR2 is LQKENI. CDR3 nucleotides: TGTGCCAGCTCACCACGCCTCTACGAGCAGTACTTC. This translates into CASSPRLYEQYF.

The rearrangement links TRBV21-1 to TRBJ2-3; the DNA was not compared with TRBD2, the D call given in the table. TRBV21-1 is listed as a pseudogene. The CDR3 consists of 16 residues. CDR3 sequence reads: CASSKGDGSETDTQYF. The CDR3 DNA reads TGTGCCAGCAGCAAAGGGGATGGTAGCGAGACAGATACGCAGTATTTT.

V gene TRBV24-1 combines with J gene TRBJ1-2; D gene ambiguous. CDR3 length: 12 residues. Germline V lookup: CDR1 KGHDR, CDR2 SFDVKD. The V end lost 5 bases, the J end lost 2 bases, and 5 bases lay between the germline ends. CDR3 nucleotide sequence: TGTGCCACCAGTGGCGTCAACTATGGCTACACCTTC. Protein sequence: CATSGVNYGYTF.

The chain is built from TRBV9 and TRBJ2-5; either TRBD1 or TRBD2 may fit D (5 bases each). V dropped 0 bases and J dropped 4 bases, with 10 bases sitting between them. Germline loops: CDR1 SGDLS, CDR2 YYNGEE. This CDR3 is 14 amino acids long. The CDR3 nucleotides read TGTGCCAGCAGCGTAGCTGGGACCTTAGAGACCCAGTACTTC. Its translation: CASSVAGTLETQYF. Based on the CDR3 plus reference TRBV9 and TRBJ2-5, the full variable domain is DSGVTQTPKHLITATGQRVTLRCSPRSGDLSVYWYQQSLDQGLQFLIQYYNGEERAKGNILERFSAQQFPDLHSELNLSSLELGDSALYFCASSVAGTLETQYFGPGTRLLVL.

The rearrangement links TRBV7-9 to TRBJ2-2; a possible D gene is TRBD1 (6 bases). This CDR3 contains 17 residues. V was clipped by 5 bases and J by 3 bases, with 19 bases between them. Germline assignment: CDR1 SEHNR and CDR2 FQNEAQ (reference sequence). The CDR3 sequence is CASSPSPHSGDTGELFF. DNA of the CDR3: TGTGCCAGCAGCCCTTCCCCCCACTCAGGGGACACCGGGGAGCTGTTTTTT.

The chain is built from TRBV20-1 and TRBJ2-7; the D gene is possibly TRBD1 (5 bases). Per the germline V gene, CDR1 is DFQATT and CDR2 is SNEGSKA (reference sequence). The CDR3 is 13 amino acids. With 0 bases removed from V and 7 bases from J, the gap between germline ends came to 13 bases. The CDR3 spells CSARDVRVGEQYF. DNA for the CDR3: TGCAGTGCTAGAGATGTCAGGGTGGGGGAGCAGTACTTC.

The rearrangement uses TRBV18 and TRBJ1-1; D remains ambiguous. In germline, CDR1 is KGHSH, CDR2 LQKENI. This CDR3 has 15 residues. Trimming stripped 2 bases from V and 3 bases from J, with 13 bases between. CDR3 sequence reads: CASSPSSGFYTEAFF. CDR3 nucleotide sequence: TGTGCCAGCTCACCATCCTCGGGCTTCTACACTGAAGCTTTCTTT.

V usage is TRBV29-1 and J usage is TRBJ1-2; no clear D. The V gene's germline CDR1 is SQVTM and CDR2 ANQGSEA. The V end was cut by 4 bases, the J end by 7 bases, with 19 bases between. The CDR3 contains 14 residues. The chain's CDR3 is CSVAPQRPGAGYTF. The CDR3 DNA is TGCAGCGTTGCCCCCCAGAGGCCGGGCGCTGGCTACACCTTC.

V usage is TRBV20-1 and J usage is TRBJ2-7; TRBD1 might be the D (6 bases). V lost 0 bases to trimming and J lost 6 bases, with 18 bases between them. The CDR3 consists of 15 residues. Germline V lookup: CDR1 DFQATT, CDR2 SNEGSKA (reference sequence). CDR3 residues: CSARDPTGHSSEQYF. As DNA, the CDR3 is TGCAGTGCTAGAGATCCGACAGGTCATTCATCCGAGCAGTACTTC.

This clonotype was recorded only once. The chain links TRBV12-5 to TRBJ2-6; D is ambiguous. Germline CDR1 LGHNT, CDR2 FRNRAP. The V end lost 3 bases, the J end lost 3 bases, and 9 bases lay between the germline ends. This CDR3 is built from 15 residues. The chain's CDR3 is CASGLGGGGANVLTF. As DNA, the CDR3 is TGTGCTAGTGGTTTAGGCGGTGGTGGGGCCAACGTCCTGACTTTC.

The chain couples TRBV24-1 to TRBJ2-1, with 10 positions matching TRBD2. V lost 2 bases and J lost 7; bases outside the gene matches: 13. In germline, CDR1 is KGHDR, CDR2 SFDVKD. The CDR3 has 18 amino acids. CDR3 sequence reads: CATSDSQQREGQVNEQFF. The CDR3 DNA reads TGTGCCACCAGTGATTCCCAACAGCGGGAGGGCCAGGTAAATGAGCAGTTCTTC.

The J gene is TRBJ2-7, the V gene TRBV6-5, with D possibly matching TRBD1 (5 bases). Germline values: CDR1 MNHEY, CDR2 SVGAGI. V was trimmed by 6 bases and J by 1 base, leaving 10 bases between them. This CDR3 is built from 13 residues. The CDR3 loop reads CASRTEVSYEQYF. In DNA form, the CDR3 reads TGTGCCAGCAGGACAGAAGTTTCCTACGAGCAGTACTTC.

V is TRBV29-1 and J is TRBJ2-5; 16 bases match TRBD2. V lost 6 bases, J lost 4 bases, and 11 bases stayed unmatched. The CDR3 sequence is 17 residues long. In germline, CDR1 is SQVTM, CDR2 ANQGSEA. In DNA, the CDR3 is TGCAGCGTCCGTCGTGGGACTAGCGGGAGGGCGGGAGAGACCCAGTACTTC. Its protein is CSVRRGTSGRAGETQYF. Looking up the rest from reference TRBV29-1 and TRBJ2-5 gives the full variable domain: SAVISQKPSRDICQRGTSLTIQCQVDSQVTMMFWYRQQPGQSLTLIATANQGSEATYESGFVIDKFPISRPNLTFSTLTVSNMSPEDSSIYLCSVRRGTSGRAGETQYFGPGTRLLVL.

The CDR3 bases are TGTGCCTGGAGTCCAACGGAGACTGAAGCTTTCTTT. This translates into CAWSPTETEAFF. The rearrangement uses TRBV30 and TRBJ1-1; D gene ambiguous. Between the trimmed V and J ends, which lost 2 bases and 5 bases, there was a span of 9 bases. Germline V gene lookup returns CDR1 GTSNPN and CDR2 SVGIG (reference sequence). The CDR3 covers 12 residues.

The table lists this clonotype with a count of one. The chain recombines TRBV20-1 with TRBJ2-3; D gene uncertain. With 1 base removed from V and 6 bases from J, the gap between germline ends came to 8 bases. The CDR3 runs to 12 residues. Germline values: CDR1 DFQATT, CDR2 SNEGSKA (reference sequence). The CDR3 protein is CSARGTSDTQYF. CDR3 nucleotide sequence: TGCAGTGCTAGAGGGACCAGCGATACGCAGTATTTT.

The chain employs TRBV28 and TRBJ2-5, with TRBD1 identical over 8 bases. The length of the CDR3 is 15 residues. J gave up 5 bases and V 3 bases, and 8 bases lay outside the gene matches. Germline CDR1 MDHEN, CDR2 SYDVKM. This chain's CDR3 is CASSFALTGGETQYF. The CDR3 region has the DNA TGTGCCAGCAGTTTTGCCCTAACAGGGGGGGAGACCCAGTACTTC.

This chain connects TRBV7-9 to TRBJ2-7; TRBD1 aligns across 7 bases. CDR1 and CDR2 from the germline V gene are SEHNR and FQNEAQ (reference sequence). J lost 9 bases, V lost 1 base, and 6 bases had no gene match. CDR3 length equals 13 residues. The CDR3 DNA reads as TGTGCCAGCAGCTTAGATTTCGAGGGGGCGCAGTACTTC. As protein: CASSLDFEGAQYF.

The chain joins TRBV9 to TRBJ2-5; the match to TRBD2 covers 7 bases. With V trimmed by 4 bases and J by 4 bases, 7 bases remained unmatched. The CDR3 contains 14 residues. Germline CDR1 SGDLS, CDR2 YYNGEE. The CDR3 protein is CASSLETSTETQYF. The CDR3 coding sequence is TGTGCCAGCAGCCTCGAGACTAGCACAGAGACCCAGTACTTC.

The V gene is TRBV2, the J gene TRBJ2-5; TRBD2 might be the D (5 bases). Deletions cut 7 bases from V and 1 base from J, with 10 bases between. CDR1 is SNHLY and CDR2 is FYNNEI in the germline V gene. This CDR3 contains 13 residues. In nucleotides, the CDR3 is TGTGCCAGCACTTTCGGGATCCAAGAGACCCAGTACTTC. Its protein is CASTFGIQETQYF.

The V and J genes are TRBV30 and TRBJ1-2; no definite D call. The CDR3 length is 14 residues. Between the trimmed V and J ends, which lost 2 bases and 2 bases, there was a span of 12 bases. Germline lookup yields CDR1 GTSNPN and CDR2 SVGIG (reference sequence). CDR3 nucleotides: TGTGCCTGGAGTCAGATCTTGGAAAACTATGGCTACACCTTC. It specifies CAWSQILENYGYTF.

The V call is TRBV6-2 or TRBV6-3, the J call TRBJ2-1; D gene uncertain. V shed 4 bases and J shed 3 bases, with 19 bases lying between them. CDR3 length: 17 residues. Looked up from germline, CDR1 is MNHEY and CDR2 is SVGEGT. The CDR3 is CASSSLRRYGYYNEQFF. In DNA form, the CDR3 reads TGTGCCAGCAGTTCCCTCCGACGGTACGGGTACTACAATGAGCAGTTCTTC.

V and J are TRBV5-1 and TRBJ2-3; D might be TRBD2 (5 bases). The CDR3 runs 15 residues. V was trimmed by 3 bases and J by 0 bases, leaving 11 bases between them. The germline V gene encodes CDR1 SGHRS and CDR2 YFSETQ. The CDR3 sequence is CASSSLAMSTDTQYF. The CDR3 region has the DNA TGCGCCAGCAGCTCTTTAGCGATGAGCACAGATACGCAGTATTTT.

The DNA for the CDR3 is TGCAGCGTTACACAGGGAGGGGGCAATCAGCCCCAGCATTTT. Protein: CSVTQGGGNQPQHF. The gene calls are TRBV29-1 and TRBJ1-5, with D possibly being TRBD1 (6 bases). Germline lookup yields CDR1 SQVTM and CDR2 ANQGSEA. Trimming stripped 5 bases from V and 2 bases from J, with 13 bases between. This CDR3 spans 14 amino acids.

The V call is TRBV20-1, the J call TRBJ2-7, with 10 nucleotides matching TRBD1. This CDR3 contains 13 residues. Trimming at V came to 6 bases and at J to 4 bases, leaving 6 bases not matched to a gene. In germline, CDR1 is DFQATT, CDR2 SNEGSKA (reference sequence). Here the CDR3 DNA reads TGCAGTGCCAAGACAGGGGGCGGGTACGAGCAGTACTTC. It translates to CSAKTGGGYEQYF.

V is TRBV20-1 and J is TRBJ2-1, with D perhaps given as TRBD1 or TRBD2 (5 bases each). V was cut by 4 bases and J by 4 bases, with 23 bases left in between. Looked up from germline, CDR1 is DFQATT and CDR2 is SNEGSKA (reference sequence). The CDR3 has 17 residues. Here the CDR3 DNA reads TGCAGTGCTAACTCCATCGGGGCGACCCATGGGTACAATGAGCAGTTCTTC. Translation: CSANSIGATHGYNEQFF.